The 18 T cell receptor beta chains listed next were all sequenced from one sample in a study of blood T cell repertoires in COVID-19. Some clones are missing from TCRdb's copy, which holds only in-frame ones; the method was immunoSEQ multiplex PCR. The sample contains roughly 200,000 clones, about 75% of which appear only once. The material sequenced was peripheral blood. The receptors derive from a woman aged 50 to 60 with active or convalescent COVID-19.

The gene calls are TRBV7-8 and TRBJ2-7; 12 bases agree with TRBD2. V lost 5 bases and J lost 5; bases outside the gene matches: 4. The CDR3 is 14 amino acids. Germline values: CDR1 SGHVS, CDR2 FQNEAQ. Written as DNA, the CDR3 is TGTGCCAGCAGCCTCCGGACTAGCGGGGACGAGCAGTACTTC. It translates to CASSLRTSGDEQYF.

This chain uses TRBV5-6 with TRBJ2-3; 13 bases agree with TRBD2. Trimming cost V 4 bases and J 5 bases; bases outside gene matches: 4. Per the germline V gene, CDR1 is SGHDT and CDR2 is YYEEEE. The CDR3 has 15 amino acids. CDR3 loop: CASSHGLAGVDTQYF. DNA for the CDR3: TGTGCCAGCAGCCACGGACTAGCGGGAGTAGATACGCAGTATTTT. The full variable domain, with the rest looked up from reference TRBV5-6 and TRBJ2-3, is DAGVTQSPTHLIKTRGQQVTLRCSPKSGHDTVSWYQQALGQGPQFIFQYYEEEERQRGNFPDRFSGHQFPNYSSELNVNALLLGDSALYLCASSHGLAGVDTQYFGPGTRLTVL.

The V and J genes are TRBV4-3 and TRBJ1-2; perhaps TRBD1 as D (5 bases). V was clipped by 1 base and J by 1 base, with 13 bases between them. This CDR3 contains 16 residues. Looked up from germline, CDR1 is LGHNA and CDR2 is YSLEER. The CDR3 here is CASSQGQLEINYGYTF. The CDR3 bases are TGCGCCAGCAGCCAAGGACAGCTCGAAATTAACTATGGCTACACCTTC.

The chain couples TRBV2 to TRBJ2-1; 11 nucleotides line up with TRBD2. The CDR3 sequence is 15 residues long. Trimming took 6 bases from V and 5 from J; bases not matched to a gene: 6. Germline CDR1 and CDR2: SNHLY and FYNNEI. CDR3 region: CASRATSGVNNEQFF. The DNA for the CDR3 is TGTGCCAGCAGGGCGACTAGCGGGGTAAACAATGAGCAGTTCTTC.

This clone was detected only a few times. The chain recombines TRBV11-2 with TRBJ1-2, with 8 bases matching TRBD1. J lost 2 bases, V lost 4 bases, and 6 bases had no gene match. The CDR3 is 15 amino acids. Germline CDR1 and CDR2: SGHAT and FQNNGV. As DNA, the CDR3 is TGTGCCAGCAGCTCGCTCACAGGGGGGAACTATGGCTACACCTTC. Encoded protein: CASSSLTGGNYGYTF.

The chain has TRBV9 and TRBJ2-1; D not certain. The germline V gene encodes CDR1 SGDLS and CDR2 YYNGEE. The ends were cut back, 2 bases at V and 5 bases at J, with 8 bases in the middle. The CDR3 is 13 amino acids. CDR3 loop: CASSVSVDNEQFF. Written as DNA, the CDR3 is TGTGCCAGCAGCGTGTCAGTCGACAATGAGCAGTTCTTC.

The chain carries TRBV14 and TRBJ1-1; no definite D call. Trimming stripped 0 bases from V and 7 bases from J, with 9 bases between. The CDR3 covers 13 residues. CDR1 and CDR2 from the germline V gene are SGHDN and FVKESK. CDR3 DNA: TGTGCCAGCAGCCAAGATCCGGGGAGTGAAGCTTTCTTT. Residues: CASSQDPGSEAFF. Full variable domain (rest looked up from reference TRBV14 and TRBJ1-1): EAGVTQFPSHSVIEKGQTVTLRCDPISGHDNLYWYRRVMGKEIKFLLHFVKESKQDESGMPNNRFLAERTGGTYSTLKVQPAELEDSGVYFCASSQDPGSEAFFGQGTRLTVV.

The V gene is TRBV6-6, the J gene TRBJ1-1; the D gene is possibly TRBD1 (6 bases). Germline assignment: CDR1 MNHNY and CDR2 SVGAGI (reference sequence). This CDR3 region has 12 residues. V shed 6 bases and J shed 6 bases, with 11 bases lying between them. The CDR3 loop is CASSSGQSEAFF. In DNA form, the CDR3 reads TGTGCCAGCAGCTCAGGACAGTCTGAAGCTTTCTTT.

V and J are TRBV14 and TRBJ2-7; the match to TRBD1 covers 9 bases. CDR1 and CDR2 from the germline V gene are SGHDN and FVKESK. The CDR3 consists of 14 residues. V shed 4 bases and J 3 bases; nucleotides not matched to a gene: 4. The CDR3 DNA follows: TGTGCCAGCAGCCCTCGGGGACAGGGCTACGAGCAGTACTTC. Its protein is CASSPRGQGYEQYF.

This clone was picked up one time. The V gene is TRBV6-6, the J gene TRBJ2-7; perhaps TRBD2 as D (5 bases). CDR1 is MNHNY and CDR2 is SVGAGI in the germline V gene (reference sequence). Trimming shortened V by 2 bases and J by 4 bases, and 12 bases separated the two germline ends. The CDR3 is made up of 14 amino acids. As DNA, the CDR3 is TGTGCCAGCAGTTACCTGGGGAGTCCGTACGAGCAGTACTTC. It specifies CASSYLGSPYEQYF.

The rearrangement joins TRBV27 to TRBJ2-1, with D possibly matching TRBD2 (7 bases). Germline V gene data show CDR1 as MNHEY and CDR2 as SMNVEV (reference sequence). V was trimmed by 6 bases and J by 7 bases, leaving 22 bases between them. The CDR3 consists of 16 residues. DNA of the CDR3: TGTGCCAGCAGCCTCCTGAGGTTCGGGGGGCGAAATGAGCAGTTCTTC. Its protein product is CASSLLRFGGRNEQFF.

The J gene is TRBJ1-1, the V gene TRBV28, with D maybe TRBD1 (6 bases). CDR3 length equals 17 residues. Deletions cut 7 bases from V and 1 base from J, with 22 bases between. Germline loops: CDR1 MDHEN, CDR2 SYDVKM. The CDR3 is CASTTIGAGGANTEAFF. CDR3 nucleotides: TGTGCCAGCACCACCATTGGGGCGGGGGGCGCGAACACTGAAGCTTTCTTT.

J is TRBJ1-6 and V is TRBV14, with 7 bases identical to TRBD1. The CDR3 has 16 amino acids. CDR1 and CDR2 from the germline V gene are SGHDN and FVKESK. Losses at the gene ends were 3 bases for V and 4 bases for J; bases not matched to a gene: 6. The CDR3 DNA follows: TGTGCCAGCAGCCAGCTCCGGGACAGATATAATTCACCCCTCCACTTT. Its translation: CASSQLRDRYNSPLHF.

V is TRBV30 and J is TRBJ1-6, with 10 bases matching TRBD1. The CDR3 consists of 15 residues. Trimming cost V 4 bases and J 9 bases; bases outside gene matches: 9. Looked up from germline, CDR1 is GTSNPN and CDR2 is SVGIG (reference sequence). In DNA, the CDR3 is TGTGCCTGGATGAAAGACAGGGGGCTAAGTTCACCCCTCCACTTT. Amino acid sequence: CAWMKDRGLSSPLHF.

The gene calls are TRBV6-4 and TRBJ2-7, with 7 bases aligning to TRBD2. Unmatched junction bases numbered 9, after V lost 3 bases and J lost 1 base. The CDR3 is made up of 16 amino acids. The germline CDR1 and CDR2 sequences are MRHNA and SNTAGT. The CDR3 DNA reads TGTGCCAGCAGTGAACATGATCTAGCGGCGTCCTACGAGCAGTACTTC. This sequence encodes CASSEHDLAASYEQYF.

V is TRBV27 and J is TRBJ2-2; D may be TRBD2 (5 bases). The V gene's germline CDR1 is MNHEY and CDR2 SMNVEV (reference sequence). V gave up 1 base and J gave up 6 bases, with 6 bases separating them. The CDR3 has 13 residues. The CDR3: CASSLWGAGELFF. CDR3 bases: TGTGCCAGCAGTTTATGGGGAGCCGGGGAGCTGTTTTTT.

The genes are TRBV30 and TRBJ2-1; TRBD2 is a possible D gene (5 bases). Germline CDR1 reads GTSNPN; CDR2 reads SVGIG (reference sequence). With 1 base removed from V and 2 bases from J, the gap between germline ends came to 9 bases. The CDR3 totals 14 residues. CDR3 coding DNA: TGTGCCTGGAGTGGAGGGTTCCCCTACAATGAGCAGTTCTTC. Protein product: CAWSGGFPYNEQFF.

This chain joins TRBV6-5 and TRBJ1-1, with TRBD1 matching 7 bases. V lost 4 bases to trimming and J lost 4 bases; unmatched junction nucleotides: 3. CDR1 and CDR2 from the germline V gene are MNHEY and SVGAGI. The CDR3 is 13 residues long. The CDR3 bases are TGTGCCAGCAGTTTGACAGGGCGCACTGAAGCTTTCTTT. As protein: CASSLTGRTEAFF.